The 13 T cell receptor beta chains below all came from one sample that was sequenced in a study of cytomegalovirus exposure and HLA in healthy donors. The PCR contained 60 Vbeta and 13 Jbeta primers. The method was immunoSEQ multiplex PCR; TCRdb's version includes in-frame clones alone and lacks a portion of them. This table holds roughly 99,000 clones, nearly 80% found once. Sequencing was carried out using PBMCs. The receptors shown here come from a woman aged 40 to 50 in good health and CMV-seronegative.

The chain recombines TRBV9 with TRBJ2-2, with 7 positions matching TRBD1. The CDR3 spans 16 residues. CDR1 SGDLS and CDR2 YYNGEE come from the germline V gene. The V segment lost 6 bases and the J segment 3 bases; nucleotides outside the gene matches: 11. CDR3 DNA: TGTGCCAGCACCCTAGGGGGACAGACCGACACCGGGGAGCTGTTTTTT. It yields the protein CASTLGGQTDTGELFF.

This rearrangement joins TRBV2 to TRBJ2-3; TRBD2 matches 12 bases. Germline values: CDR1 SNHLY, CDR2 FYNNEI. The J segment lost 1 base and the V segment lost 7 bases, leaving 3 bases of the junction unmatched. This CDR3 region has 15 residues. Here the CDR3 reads CASKLAGGGTDTQYF. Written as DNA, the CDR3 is TGTGCCAGCAAACTAGCGGGGGGTGGCACAGATACGCAGTATTTT.

CDR3 DNA: TGCAGCGCACAGGGGGCCTACACTGAAGCTTTCTTT. This sequence encodes CSAQGAYTEAFF. The chain links TRBV29-1 to TRBJ1-1, with 9 bases identical to TRBD1. The V segment lost 7 bases and the J segment 3 bases; nucleotides outside the gene matches: 3. The CDR3 spans 12 residues. Per the germline V gene, CDR1 is SQVTM and CDR2 is ANQGSEA.

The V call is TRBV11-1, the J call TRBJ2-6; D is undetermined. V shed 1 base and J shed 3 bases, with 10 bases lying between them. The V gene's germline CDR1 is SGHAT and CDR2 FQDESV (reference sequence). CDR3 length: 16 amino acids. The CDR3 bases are TGTGCCAGCAGCTTAGATAGGCCTAGTGGGGCCAACGTCCTGACTTTC. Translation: CASSLDRPSGANVLTF.

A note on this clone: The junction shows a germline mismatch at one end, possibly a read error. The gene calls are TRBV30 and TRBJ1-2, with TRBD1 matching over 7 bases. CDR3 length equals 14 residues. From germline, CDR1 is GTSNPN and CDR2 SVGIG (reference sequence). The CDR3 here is CAWRTGVANYGYPF. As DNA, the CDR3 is TGTGCCTGGAGAACAGGGGTAGCCAACTATGGCTACCCCTTC.

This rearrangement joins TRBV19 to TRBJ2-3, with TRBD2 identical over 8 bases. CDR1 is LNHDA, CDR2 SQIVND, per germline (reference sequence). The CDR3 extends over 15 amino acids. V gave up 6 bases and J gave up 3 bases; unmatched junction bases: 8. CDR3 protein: CASSPGGAGTDTQYF. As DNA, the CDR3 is TGTGCCAGTAGCCCCGGGGGGGCCGGGACAGATACGCAGTATTTT.

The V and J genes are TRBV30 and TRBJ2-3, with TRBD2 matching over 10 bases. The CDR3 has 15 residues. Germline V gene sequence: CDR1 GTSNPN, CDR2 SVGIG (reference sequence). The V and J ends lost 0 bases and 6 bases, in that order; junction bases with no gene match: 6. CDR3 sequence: CAWSVGTSGVDTQYF. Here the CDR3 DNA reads TGTGCCTGGAGTGTTGGCACTAGCGGGGTTGATACGCAGTATTTT.

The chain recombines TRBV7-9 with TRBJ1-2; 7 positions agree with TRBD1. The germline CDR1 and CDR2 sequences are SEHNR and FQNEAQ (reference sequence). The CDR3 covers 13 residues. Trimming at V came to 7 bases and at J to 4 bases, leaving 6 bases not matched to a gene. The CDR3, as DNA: TGTGCCAGCAACCCAGCAGGGGGCTATGGCTACACCTTC. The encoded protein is CASNPAGGYGYTF.

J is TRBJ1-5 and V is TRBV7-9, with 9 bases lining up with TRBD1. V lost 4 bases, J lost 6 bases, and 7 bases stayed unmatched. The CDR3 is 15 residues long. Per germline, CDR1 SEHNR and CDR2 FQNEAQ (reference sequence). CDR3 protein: CASSSGTGKAQPQHF. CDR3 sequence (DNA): TGTGCCAGCAGCTCTGGGACAGGGAAGGCTCAGCCCCAGCATTTT. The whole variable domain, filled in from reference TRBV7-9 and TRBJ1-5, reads DTGVSQNPRHKITKRGQNVTFRCDPISEHNRLYWYRQTLGQGPEFLTYFQNEAQLEKSRLLSDRFSAERPKGSFSTLEIQRTEQGDSAMYLCASSSGTGKAQPQHFGDGTRLSIL.

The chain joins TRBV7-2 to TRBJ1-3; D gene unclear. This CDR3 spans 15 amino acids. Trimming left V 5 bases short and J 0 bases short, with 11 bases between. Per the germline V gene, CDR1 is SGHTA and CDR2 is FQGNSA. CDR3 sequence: CASSPRLISGNTIYF. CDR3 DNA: TGTGCCAGCAGCCCACGACTGATCTCTGGAAACACCATATATTTT.

CDR3 coding DNA: TGTGCCAGCAGTCCAATGGACGGGAGGGAGACCCAGTACTTC. Translating it yields CASSPMDGRETQYF. The V gene is TRBV28, the J gene TRBJ2-5, with 7 bases aligning to TRBD2. There are 14 residues in the CDR3. With 5 bases clipped from V and 5 bases from J, the junction kept 8 bases outside the gene matches. From germline, CDR1 is MDHEN and CDR2 SYDVKM. Combining the CDR3 with reference TRBV28 and TRBJ2-5 gives the whole variable domain DVKVTQSSRYLVKRTGEKVFLECVQDMDHENMFWYRQDPGLGLRLIYFSYDVKMKEKGDIPEGYSVSREKKERFSLILESASTNQTSMYLCASSPMDGRETQYFGPGTRLLVL.

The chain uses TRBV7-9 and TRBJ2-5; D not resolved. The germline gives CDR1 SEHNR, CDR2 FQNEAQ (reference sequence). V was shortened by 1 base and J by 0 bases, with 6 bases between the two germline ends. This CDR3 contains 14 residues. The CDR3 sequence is CASSLVSDQETQYF. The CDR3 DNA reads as TGTGCCAGCAGCTTAGTGTCGGACCAAGAGACCCAGTACTTC.

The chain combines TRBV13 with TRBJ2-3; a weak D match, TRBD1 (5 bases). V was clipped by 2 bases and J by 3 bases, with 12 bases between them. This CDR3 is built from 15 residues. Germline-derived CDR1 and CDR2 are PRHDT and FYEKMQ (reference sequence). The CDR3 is CASSLQGFRTDTQYF. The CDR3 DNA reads TGTGCCAGCAGCTTACAGGGTTTTCGGACAGATACGCAGTATTTT.